Listed here are 22 T cell receptor beta chains from one sample, sequenced in a study of blood T cell repertoires in COVID-19. Sequenced by immunoSEQ multiplex PCR; TCRdb stores in-frame clones only, minus some. The sample has roughly 190,000 clones, roughly four fifths seen once. The sample comprised PBMCs or T cells enriched from blood (not recorded which). The receptors derive from a middle-aged man who had recovered from COVID-19.

The rearrangement joins TRBV29-1 to TRBJ1-3; a weak D match, TRBD1 (5 bases). The CDR3 is 15 residues long. Trimming removed 4 bases at V and 0 bases at J, with 13 bases between. Germline CDR1 reads SQVTM; CDR2 reads ANQGSEA. This chain's CDR3 is CSVGLTGSSGNTIYF. The CDR3 region has the DNA TGCAGCGTTGGACTTACAGGAAGCTCTGGAAACACCATATATTTT. Complete variable domain (other parts from reference TRBV29-1 and TRBJ1-3): SAVISQKPSRDICQRGTSLTIQCQVDSQVTMMFWYRQQPGQSLTLIATANQGSEATYESGFVIDKFPISRPNLTFSTLTVSNMSPEDSSIYLCSVGLTGSSGNTIYFGEGSWLTVV.

The chain is built from TRBV7-6 and TRBJ1-5; 7 bases agree with TRBD1. CDR3 size: 16 residues. V was clipped by 1 base and J by 2 bases; unmatched bases: 5. The germline V gene encodes CDR1 SGHVS and CDR2 FNYEAQ. CDR3 residues: CASSLDPGTGNQPQHF. CDR3 DNA sequence: TGTGCCAGCAGCTTAGACCCCGGGACAGGCAATCAGCCCCAGCATTTT.

For the CDR3, the DNA is TGTGCCAGCAGTGAGACTCTACACGGGAATTCACCCCTCCACTTT. This gives the protein CASSETLHGNSPLHF. The chain joins TRBV2 to TRBJ1-6; the D is unclear. Germline V gives CDR1 SNHLY, CDR2 FYNNEI. This CDR3 region has 15 residues. Trimming took off 3 bases at V and 7 bases at J, with 13 bases between the two ends.

This sequence joins TRBV7-6 and TRBJ2-1; D is perhaps TRBD2 (6 bases). This CDR3 comprises 15 residues. Germline V lookup: CDR1 SGHVS, CDR2 FNYEAQ. Trimming took off 5 bases at V and 4 bases at J, with 15 bases between the two ends. The CDR3 sequence is CASSQTLAEYNEQFF. CDR3 sequence (DNA): TGTGCCAGCAGCCAAACACTAGCAGAGTACAATGAGCAGTTCTTC.

The count of this clone is one. V gene TRBV30 combines with J gene TRBJ2-3; D may be TRBD1 (5 bases). The CDR3 runs to 15 residues. Between the trimmed V and J ends, which lost 3 bases and 0 bases, there was a span of 13 bases. Per germline, CDR1 GTSNPN and CDR2 SVGIG (reference sequence). As DNA, the CDR3 is TGTGCCTGGAGCAGGGCCAGCTCTAGCACAGATACGCAGTATTTT. Translated, it gives CAWSRASSSTDTQYF.

This chain connects TRBV11-2 to TRBJ1-4, with a possible D match to TRBD1 (6 bases). The V end was cut by 5 bases, the J end by 0 bases, with 7 bases between. This CDR3 is built from 14 residues. Germline V gives CDR1 SGHAT, CDR2 FQNNGV. The CDR3 is CASSRTATNEKLFF. The DNA of the CDR3 is TGTGCCAGCAGCAGGACAGCAACTAATGAAAAACTGTTTTTT.

The chain has TRBV5-1 and TRBJ2-5; no reliable D call. CDR1 and CDR2 (germline): SGHRS, YFSETQ. The V and J ends lost 4 bases and 1 base respectively, with 11 bases between them. The CDR3 covers 14 residues. CDR3 residues: CASSPGSGQETQYF. The CDR3 DNA sequence: TGCGCCAGCAGCCCAGGATCAGGCCAAGAGACCCAGTACTTC.

This clone was picked up one time. In nucleotides, the CDR3 is TGTGCCACCAGTGATGCCTCGAGCTCTGGAAACACCATATATTTT. Translated, it gives CATSDASSSGNTIYF. This chain uses TRBV24-1 with TRBJ1-3, with unresolved D. Germline assignment: CDR1 KGHDR and CDR2 SFDVKD. This CDR3 is 15 amino acids long. Trimming shortened V by 3 bases and J by 0 bases, and 8 bases separated the two germline ends.

CDR3 residues: CASSLDRVVWGYTF. In DNA, the CDR3 is TGTGCCAGCAGCCTCGACAGGGTGGTGTGGGGCTACACCTTC. V and J are TRBV7-2 and TRBJ1-2; 7 bases line up with TRBD1. V lost 5 bases to trimming and J lost 8 bases; unmatched junction nucleotides: 11. Germline CDR1 reads SGHTA; CDR2 reads FQGNSA. CDR3 size: 14 residues.

This chain connects TRBV7-9 to TRBJ2-1, with a weak D call TRBD2 (6 bases). Germline V gene lookup returns CDR1 SEHNR and CDR2 FQNEAQ (reference sequence). The CDR3 spans 16 residues. V lost 5 bases, J lost 2 bases, and 16 bases lay in between. DNA for the CDR3: TGTGCCAGCAGCCTAAATCGGGGGAGAACCTACAATGAGCAGTTCTTC. Its translation: CASSLNRGRTYNEQFF. Drawing the rest from reference TRBV7-9 and TRBJ2-1, the complete variable domain is DTGVSQNPRHKITKRGQNVTFRCDPISEHNRLYWYRQTLGQGPEFLTYFQNEAQLEKSRLLSDRFSAERPKGSFSTLEIQRTEQGDSAMYLCASSLNRGRTYNEQFFGPGTRLTVL.

The chain recombines TRBV5-1 with TRBJ2-3; D ambiguous. V lost 3 bases, J lost 1 base, and 9 bases lay in between. The CDR3 length is 14 residues. Germline lookup yields CDR1 SGHRS and CDR2 YFSETQ. CDR3 in DNA: TGCGCCAGCAGCTCAACTTTAGGCACAGATACGCAGTATTTT. Translating gives CASSSTLGTDTQYF.

This chain uses TRBV7-3 with TRBJ1-1, with 8 bases aligning to TRBD1. V dropped 3 bases and J dropped 8; count of bases not matched to a gene: 8. The CDR3 runs to 14 residues. Germline V gene lookup returns CDR1 SGHTA and CDR2 FQGTGA. The CDR3 sequence is CASSFRSGQVEAFF. As DNA, the CDR3 is TGTGCCAGCAGCTTTCGGTCGGGACAGGTAGAAGCTTTCTTT.

The V and J genes are TRBV28 and TRBJ1-5; 9 bases are shared with TRBD1. Germline loops: CDR1 MDHEN, CDR2 SYDVKM. The CDR3 length is 15 residues. V trimming: 4 bases; J trimming: 5 bases; junction bases outside the gene matches: 6. CDR3 DNA sequence: TGTGCCAGCAGTTCCGGGACAGGGTTCGATCAGCCCCAGCATTTT. Translation: CASSSGTGFDQPQHF.

This rearrangement joins TRBV7-7 to TRBJ2-1; weak D call: TRBD2 (6 bases). V was cut by 5 bases and J by 0 bases, with 14 bases left in between. Germline V gene data show CDR1 as SSHAT and CDR2 as FNYEAQ (reference sequence). The CDR3 is 16 residues long. The CDR3 region has the DNA TGTGCCAGCAGCCCGGGCCTAGCGAGCTCCTACAATGAGCAGTTCTTC. Amino acids: CASSPGLASSYNEQFF. The variable domain in full, completed from reference TRBV7-7 and TRBJ2-1, reads GAGVSQSPRYKVTKRGQDVTLRCDPISSHATLYWYQQALGQGPEFLTYFNYEAQPDKSGLPSDRFSAERPEGSISTLTIQRTEQRDSAMYRCASSPGLASSYNEQFFGPGTRLTVL.

This clone was found a few times. The chain carries TRBV7-2 and TRBJ1-5; perhaps TRBD1 as D (6 bases). Germline V lookup: CDR1 SGHTA, CDR2 FQGNSA. Trimming stripped 0 bases from V and 7 bases from J, with 7 bases between. CDR3 length: 13 residues. The CDR3 loop is CASSLAGGQPQHF. CDR3 coding DNA: TGTGCCAGCAGCTTAGCAGGGGGACAGCCCCAGCATTTT.

The chain couples TRBV4-3 to TRBJ2-3; the match to TRBD1 covers 8 bases. V shed 3 bases, J shed 3 bases, and the junction held 5 bases outside the gene matches. Germline CDR1 LGHNA, CDR2 YSLEER. The CDR3 runs to 15 residues. CDR3 coding DNA: TGCGCCAGCAGCCACGGGACAGGTGGGACAGATACGCAGTATTTT. It encodes CASSHGTGGTDTQYF.

The J gene is TRBJ2-7, the V gene TRBV4-1, with D possibly being TRBD2 (6 bases). With 1 base removed from V and 2 bases from J, the gap between germline ends came to 12 bases. Germline lookup yields CDR1 MGHRA and CDR2 YSYEKL. CDR3 length: 15 residues. CDR3 in DNA: TGCGCCAGCAGCCAAGTCGCGGGAATACCCTACGAGCAGTACTTC. Translated: CASSQVAGIPYEQYF.

This clone was detected once. The chain has TRBV6-5 and TRBJ1-1; D gene unclear. This CDR3 spans 16 amino acids. Trimming pared 2 bases from V and 0 bases from J, leaving 13 bases between. Germline CDR1 and CDR2: MNHEY and SVGAGI. The CDR3: CASSYQARPMNTEAFF. The CDR3 nucleotides are TGTGCCAGCAGTTACCAGGCAAGGCCGATGAACACTGAAGCTTTCTTT.

The rearrangement joins TRBV7-6 to TRBJ2-3; 8 bases are shared with TRBD2. From germline, CDR1 is SGHVS and CDR2 FNYEAQ. J was trimmed by 6 bases and V by 2 bases; bases with no gene match: 4. There are 14 residues in the CDR3. CDR3 sequence (DNA): TGTGCCAGCAGCTTACGAGCGGGAGCCGATACGCAGTATTTT. Translation: CASSLRAGADTQYF.

The chain couples TRBV4-1 to TRBJ1-5; D call uncertain. Looked up from germline, CDR1 is MGHRA and CDR2 is YSYEKL. CDR3 size: 14 residues. V lost 4 bases to trimming and J lost 5 bases, with 12 bases between them. CDR3 sequence (DNA): TGCGCCAGCAGCCCACGGAGTAAGGATCAGCCCCAGCATTTT. Residues: CASSPRSKDQPQHF.

This chain links TRBV6-2 or TRBV6-3 with TRBJ2-7, with TRBD2 identical over 9 bases. Unmatched junction bases numbered 2, after V lost 4 bases and J lost 4 bases. CDR1 and CDR2 (germline): MNHEY, SVGEGT. The CDR3 extends over 13 amino acids. The CDR3 here is CASSSLAGYEQYV. CDR3 nucleotides: TGTGCCAGCAGTTCTCTAGCGGGATACGAGCAGTACGTC.

This clone turned up a few times. The rearrangement links TRBV19 to TRBJ1-4, with D possibly matching TRBD1 (6 bases). V was shortened by 4 bases and J by 6 bases, with 9 bases between the two germline ends. The V gene's germline CDR1 is LNHDA and CDR2 SQIVND (reference sequence). The CDR3 runs 13 residues. The CDR3 sequence is CASSTGADEKLFF. As DNA, the CDR3 is TGTGCCAGTAGTACAGGGGCGGATGAAAAACTGTTTTTT.